This TCR beta chain was observed in a study of cytotoxic CD8 clonotypes in ibrutinib-treated CLL. The CDR3 sequence is 13 residues long. The germline V and J ends were trimmed by 0 bases and 7 bases, with 8 bases remaining between them. The germline V gene encodes CDR1 SGHNT and CDR2 YYREEE (reference sequence). This table comes from immunoSEQ multiplex PCR, and its TCRdb copy is limited to in-frame clones, with some not included. The sample has about 17,000 clones, 50% to 75% seen once. Source: PBMCs, taken after 12 months of ibrutinib treatment. The chain links TRBV5-4 to TRBJ2-1; D gene uncertain. The sequence was collected from a human donor with chronic lymphocytic leukemia. In DNA, the CDR3 is TGTGCCAGCAGCTTGGGGGGTAGGAATGAGCAGTTCTTC. Residues: CASSLGGRNEQFF. Based on the CDR3 plus reference TRBV5-4 and TRBJ2-1, the full variable domain is ETGVTQSPTHLIKTRGQQVTLRCSSQSGHNTVSWYQQALGQGPQFIFQYYREEENGRGNFPPRFSGLQFPNYSSELNVNALELDDSALYLCASSLGGRNEQFFGPGTRLTVL.